These 32 T cell receptor beta chains were sequenced from one sample in a study of radiotherapy plus CTLA-4 blockade in lung cancer. Sequencing was performed with immunoSEQ multiplex PCR; in TCRdb, only in-frame clones are kept and a portion is missing. Among tens of thousands of clones, roughly three quarters were seen once, and the ten largest hold approximately 2.5%. The source was peripheral blood, collected from a patient treated with radiotherapy plus ipilimumab. The source of these receptors is a human donor with non-small cell lung cancer whose response to radiotherapy plus ipilimumab could not be evaluated.

A single count supports this clone. The chain has TRBV4-3 and TRBJ2-7; TRBD2 matches 14 bases. In germline, CDR1 is LGHNA, CDR2 YSLEER. With 3 bases clipped from V and 7 bases from J, the junction kept 5 bases outside the gene matches. This CDR3 region has 15 residues. The CDR3 DNA sequence: TGCGCCAGCAGCCAGGAGGGACTAGCGGGAGAAGAGCAGTACTTC. This codes for CASSQEGLAGEEQYF.

The J gene is TRBJ2-1, the V gene TRBV9; TRBD1 matches 9 bases. Germline-derived CDR1 and CDR2 are SGDLS and YYNGEE. The CDR3 is made up of 15 amino acids. The trim removed 3 bases at V and 7 bases at J, leaving 8 bases unmatched. For the CDR3, the DNA is TGTGCCAGCAGCGACCTGGGGGACAGGGTGAATGAGCAGTTCTTC. It codes for CASSDLGDRVNEQFF.

The chain couples TRBV29-1 to TRBJ1-1; D call uncertain. Per germline, CDR1 SQVTM and CDR2 ANQGSEA. CDR3 length: 12 residues. V was cut by 0 bases and J by 5 bases, with 7 bases left in between. The CDR3 protein is CSVEDTGTEAFF. As DNA, the CDR3 is TGCAGCGTTGAAGACACGGGGACTGAAGCTTTCTTT.

V gene TRBV7-3 combines with J gene TRBJ2-7; a weak D match, TRBD1 (6 bases). The CDR3 sequence is 12 residues long. Trimming cost V 5 bases and J 6 bases, with 11 bases left between them. Germline V gives CDR1 SGHTA, CDR2 FQGTGA. The CDR3 protein is CASSPTGIEQYF. The CDR3 DNA follows: TGTGCCAGCAGCCCCACAGGGATCGAGCAGTACTTC.

This rearrangement joins TRBV6-5 to TRBJ1-2; 8 bases fit TRBD1. CDR1 MNHEY and CDR2 SVGAGI come from the germline V gene. V shed 6 bases and J 3 bases; nucleotides not matched to a gene: 3. The length of the CDR3 is 13 residues. The CDR3 DNA follows: TGTGCCAGCAGCCCGGGACAGGACTATGGCTACACCTTC. Encoded protein: CASSPGQDYGYTF.

CDR3 protein: CASSIRPQGGNQPQHF. As DNA, the CDR3 is TGTGCCAGTAGTATTCGCCCACAGGGGGGCAATCAGCCCCAGCATTTT. This chain uses TRBV19 with TRBJ1-5, with 8 bases fitting TRBD1. With 3 bases clipped from V and 2 bases from J, the junction kept 6 bases outside the gene matches. Germline CDR1 reads LNHDA; CDR2 reads SQIVND (reference sequence). The CDR3 is made up of 16 amino acids.

The gene calls are TRBV5-5 and TRBJ1-2; no clear D gene. This CDR3 has 15 amino acids. The germline V gene encodes CDR1 SGHKS and CDR2 YYEKEE (reference sequence). The V end was cut by 2 bases, the J end by 0 bases, with 11 bases between. CDR3 coding DNA: TGTGCCAGCAGCTTACTACCGACTACTAACTATGGCTACACCTTC. Its protein product is CASSLLPTTNYGYTF.

This chain uses TRBV11-2 with TRBJ2-1, with TRBD2 matching 14 bases. V dropped 5 bases and J dropped 1; count of bases not matched to a gene: 4. Germline V lookup: CDR1 SGHAT, CDR2 FQNNGV. This CDR3 is built from 17 residues. This chain's CDR3 is CASSPRTSGRSYNEQFF. CDR3 in DNA: TGTGCCAGCAGCCCGCGGACTAGCGGGAGGTCCTACAATGAGCAGTTCTTC.

J is TRBJ1-1 and V is TRBV10-3; D ambiguous. In germline, CDR1 is ENHRY, CDR2 SYGVKD. V lost 6 bases and J lost 2, with 13 bases in between. CDR3 length: 14 residues. CDR3 loop: CAIRVTPQNTEAFF. In nucleotides, the CDR3 is TGTGCCATCAGAGTTACTCCTCAAAACACTGAAGCTTTCTTT.

The chain has TRBV30 and TRBJ2-3, with 10 bases aligning to TRBD2. The trim removed 1 base at V and 1 base at J, leaving 5 bases unmatched. Looked up from germline, CDR1 is GTSNPN and CDR2 is SVGIG (reference sequence). The CDR3 has 16 residues. The CDR3 loop is CAWSGPGTSGTDTQYF. Written as DNA, the CDR3 is TGTGCCTGGAGTGGCCCCGGGACTAGCGGCACAGATACGCAGTATTTT. Together with reference TRBV30 and TRBJ2-3, the CDR3 gives the full variable domain: SQTIHQWPATLVQPVGSPLSLECTVEGTSNPNLYWYRQAAGRGLQLLFYSVGIGQISSEVPQNLSASRPQDRQFILSSKKLLLSDSGFYLCAWSGPGTSGTDTQYFGPGTRLTVL.

The V and J genes are TRBV5-1 and TRBJ2-3, with 10 bases that match TRBD2. V lost 5 bases to trimming and J lost 2 bases; unmatched junction nucleotides: 5. The CDR3 loop spans 15 amino acids. The V gene's germline CDR1 is SGHRS and CDR2 YFSETQ. CDR3 coding DNA: TGCGCCAGCAGGGTAGCGGGGGGCCACACAGATACGCAGTATTTT. Translating it yields CASRVAGGHTDTQYF. Full variable domain (outside the CDR3, taken from reference TRBV5-1 and TRBJ2-3): KAGVTQTPRYLIKTRGQQVTLSCSPISGHRSVSWYQQTPGQGLQFLFEYFSETQRNKGNFPGRFSGRQFSNSRSEMNVSTLELGDSALYLCASRVAGGHTDTQYFGPGTRLTVL.

The J gene is TRBJ1-5, the V gene TRBV7-2; the D is unclear. The germline V gene has CDR1 SGHTA and CDR2 FQGNSA. The CDR3 covers 13 residues. With 3 bases removed from V and 4 bases from J, the gap between germline ends came to 7 bases. The CDR3 nucleotides read TGTGCCAGCAGCTTGGGCCCTAATCAGCCCCAGCATTTT. Residues: CASSLGPNQPQHF.

The V gene is TRBV11-2, the J gene TRBJ2-5; D is possibly TRBD1 (6 bases). The DNA end lines up better with TRBJ2-7; the J call may be wrong. Germline lookup yields CDR1 SGHAT and CDR2 FQNNGV. There are 14 residues in the CDR3. CDR3: CASSLEQGNYEQYF. CDR3 coding DNA: TGTGCCAGCAGCTTAGAACAGGGTAACTACGAGCAGTACTTC.

The chain recombines TRBV7-9 with TRBJ2-1, with D uncertain. This CDR3 has 15 amino acids. The germline gives CDR1 SEHNR, CDR2 FQNEAQ (reference sequence). V was clipped by 0 bases and J by 7 bases, with 13 bases between them. For the CDR3, the DNA is TGTGCCAGCAGCTTAGCGAACGCCCCCGGGAATGAGCAGTTCTTC. This gives the protein CASSLANAPGNEQFF. Variable domain in full (rest from reference TRBV7-9 and TRBJ2-1): DTGVSQNPRHKITKRGQNVTFRCDPISEHNRLYWYRQTLGQGPEFLTYFQNEAQLEKSRLLSDRFSAERPKGSFSTLEIQRTEQGDSAMYLCASSLANAPGNEQFFGPGTRLTVL.

This clone is judged medium-sized (0.01 to 0.1%). The chain links TRBV18 to TRBJ1-1, with D unclear. Per the germline V gene, CDR1 is KGHSH and CDR2 is LQKENI. V lost 0 bases to trimming and J lost 1 base, with 6 bases between them. This CDR3 is 14 amino acids long. The CDR3 protein is CASSPPLPNTEAFF. The CDR3, as DNA: TGTGCCAGCTCACCACCACTCCCGAACACTGAAGCTTTCTTT.

V and J are TRBV7-2 and TRBJ2-1, with D possibly being TRBD2 (5 bases). This CDR3 spans 13 amino acids. Germline-derived CDR1 and CDR2 are SGHTA and FQGNSA. V was trimmed by 5 bases and J by 2 bases, leaving 7 bases between them. CDR3 in amino acids: CASSAGTYNEQFF. The CDR3 coding sequence is TGTGCCAGCAGCGCCGGGACCTACAATGAGCAGTTCTTC.

This sequence joins TRBV5-1 and TRBJ1-2, with a possible D match to TRBD1 (5 bases). Deletions cut 0 bases from V and 8 bases from J, with 17 bases between. There are 15 residues in the CDR3. CDR1 and CDR2 from the germline V gene are SGHRS and YFSETQ. This CDR3 is CASSLAVTREGGYTF. CDR3 sequence (DNA): TGCGCCAGCAGCTTGGCCGTAACCAGGGAAGGAGGCTACACCTTC.

CDR3 sequence: CASKRSGSTDTQYF. Written as DNA, the CDR3 is TGTGCCAGCAAACGAAGCGGATCCACAGATACGCAGTATTTT. The gene calls are TRBV2 and TRBJ2-3, with a weak D call TRBD2 (5 bases). The V and J ends lost 7 bases and 2 bases respectively, with 13 bases between them. Germline V lookup: CDR1 SNHLY, CDR2 FYNNEI. The CDR3 is made up of 14 amino acids.

The rearrangement uses TRBV9 and TRBJ2-3; 7 bases agree with TRBD2. The CDR3 loop spans 15 amino acids. J lost 2 bases, V lost 2 bases, and 5 bases had no gene match. CDR1 and CDR2 from the germline V gene are SGDLS and YYNGEE. CDR3 nucleotide sequence: TGTGCCAGCAGCGTGTCGGGGGGAGACACAGATACGCAGTATTTT. This sequence encodes CASSVSGGDTDTQYF.

The chain carries TRBV5-8 and TRBJ2-3, with unresolved D. Germline-derived CDR1 and CDR2 are SGHTS and YDEGEE. This CDR3 has 16 amino acids. V shed 6 bases and J shed 0 bases, with 17 bases lying between them. CDR3 residues: CASILKPGSSTDTQYF. In nucleotides, the CDR3 is TGTGCCAGCATCCTCAAGCCCGGGTCTAGCACAGATACGCAGTATTTT.

CDR3 protein: CASSKEGQGIRNYGYTF. DNA of the CDR3: TGTGCCAGCAGCAAAGAGGGGCAGGGGATTCGGAACTATGGCTACACCTTC. The chain employs TRBV21-1 and TRBJ1-2; the DNA was not used to check the table's D call, TRBD1. TRBV21-1 is shown as a pseudogene. This CDR3 contains 17 residues.

The V call is TRBV20-1, the J call TRBJ1-2; D is undetermined. The CDR3 extends over 10 amino acids. Trimming left V 3 bases short and J 5 bases short, with 4 bases between. Germline loops: CDR1 DFQATT, CDR2 SNEGSKA (reference sequence). CDR3 DNA sequence: TGCAGTGCTAGCAGATATGGCTACACCTTC. Translating it yields CSASRYGYTF.

V and J are TRBV2 and TRBJ1-2, with 8 nucleotides matching TRBD1. The CDR3 consists of 15 residues. CDR1 is SNHLY, CDR2 FYNNEI, per germline. J gave up 7 bases and V 4 bases, and 11 bases lay outside the gene matches. The CDR3 sequence: CASSAPRTGWSGYTF. CDR3 DNA: TGTGCCAGCAGTGCCCCTAGGACAGGGTGGAGTGGCTACACCTTC.

The gene calls are TRBV7-2 and TRBJ2-7, with a weak D call TRBD1 (6 bases). Germline V gene sequence: CDR1 SGHTA, CDR2 FQGNSA. This CDR3 has 13 amino acids. V lost 4 bases, J lost 3 bases, and 10 bases lay in between. CDR3 region: CASSWTADYEQYF. CDR3 nucleotide sequence: TGTGCCAGCAGCTGGACAGCCGACTACGAGCAGTACTTC.

The chain uses TRBV30 and TRBJ1-2, with D maybe TRBD1 (5 bases). Germline lookup yields CDR1 GTSNPN and CDR2 SVGIG (reference sequence). V was pared by 0 bases and J by 7 bases, with 15 bases between. CDR3 length: 14 residues. CDR3 DNA sequence: TGTGCCTGGAGTGTAACCCTGGCAGGGTCTGGCTACACCTTC. It yields the protein CAWSVTLAGSGYTF.

The V gene is TRBV7-2, the J gene TRBJ1-5; D not certain. V was cut by 3 bases and J by 5 bases, with 5 bases left in between. The CDR3 consists of 12 residues. Germline V lookup: CDR1 SGHTA, CDR2 FQGNSA. The CDR3 reads CASSLGDQPQHF. The CDR3 bases are TGTGCCAGCAGCTTGGGAGATCAGCCCCAGCATTTT.

The chain carries TRBV5-1 and TRBJ1-1, with D tentatively TRBD1 (5 bases). The CDR3 covers 14 residues. The V end was cut by 4 bases, the J end by 6 bases, with 16 bases between. Per the germline V gene, CDR1 is SGHRS and CDR2 is YFSETQ. The CDR3 nucleotides are TGCGCCAGCAGCGCCTCGGGGGAGAGGGCTGAAGCTTTCTTT. It translates to CASSASGERAEAFF.

J is TRBJ2-2 and V is TRBV5-1; perhaps TRBD1 as D (5 bases). Germline CDR1 and CDR2: SGHRS and YFSETQ. This CDR3 comprises 15 residues. The V end lost 0 bases, the J end lost 7 bases, and 13 bases lay between the germline ends. The CDR3 reads CASSLGGIRSGELFF. CDR3 nucleotide sequence: TGCGCCAGCAGCTTGGGGGGCATCAGGAGCGGGGAGCTGTTTTTT.

The V call is TRBV27, the J call TRBJ2-7, with TRBD2 matching over 13 bases. The germline CDR1 and CDR2 sequences are MNHEY and SMNVEV (reference sequence). This CDR3 has 16 amino acids. Trimming cost V 5 bases and J 3 bases; bases outside gene matches: 7. CDR3 loop: CASSTQTSGRHYEQYF. In nucleotides, the CDR3 is TGTGCCAGCAGTACCCAGACTAGCGGGAGGCACTACGAGCAGTACTTC.

The CDR3 coding sequence is TGTGCCAGCAGCTTAGGTCAGGCGGGGGAGCTGTTTTTT. Residues: CASSLGQAGELFF. V is TRBV7-6 and J is TRBJ2-2; D not certain. V was pared by 1 base and J by 8 bases, with 8 bases between. The CDR3 consists of 13 residues. CDR1 and CDR2 from the germline V gene are SGHVS and FNYEAQ.

This clone occurred a few times. The J gene is TRBJ1-5, the V gene TRBV4-1, with TRBD1 identical over 12 bases. Germline-derived CDR1 and CDR2 are MGHRA and YSYEKL. This CDR3 has 18 residues. J gave up 4 bases and V 4 bases, and 11 bases lay outside the gene matches. CDR3 protein: CASSRGTGGAYWNQPQHF. The DNA for the CDR3 is TGCGCCAGCAGCCGGGGGACAGGGGGCGCGTATTGGAATCAGCCCCAGCATTTT.

This rearrangement joins TRBV4-3 to TRBJ2-7; 10 bases align to TRBD2. The length of the CDR3 is 16 residues. After removal of 3 bases from V and 3 bases from J, the junction contained 8 bases not matched to a gene. CDR1 is LGHNA, CDR2 YSLEER, per germline. The CDR3 here is CASSQRVPSGSYEQYF. Here the CDR3 DNA reads TGCGCCAGCAGCCAGAGAGTTCCTAGCGGGAGCTACGAGCAGTACTTC.